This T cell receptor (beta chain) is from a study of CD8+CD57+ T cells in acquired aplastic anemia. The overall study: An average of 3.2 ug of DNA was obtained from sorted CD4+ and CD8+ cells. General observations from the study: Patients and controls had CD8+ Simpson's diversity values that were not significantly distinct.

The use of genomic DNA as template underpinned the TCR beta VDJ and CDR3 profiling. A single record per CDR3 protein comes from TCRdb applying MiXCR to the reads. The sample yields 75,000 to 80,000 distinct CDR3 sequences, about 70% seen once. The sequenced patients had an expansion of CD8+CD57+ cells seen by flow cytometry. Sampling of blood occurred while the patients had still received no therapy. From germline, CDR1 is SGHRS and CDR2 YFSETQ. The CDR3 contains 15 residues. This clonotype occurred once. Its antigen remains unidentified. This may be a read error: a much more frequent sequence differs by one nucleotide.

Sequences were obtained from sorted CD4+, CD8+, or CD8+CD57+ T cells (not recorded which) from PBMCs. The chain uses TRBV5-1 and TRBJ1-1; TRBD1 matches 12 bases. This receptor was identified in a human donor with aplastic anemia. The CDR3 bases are TGCGCCAGCAGCGGAGGGACAGGGGGCAACACTGAAGCTTCCTTT. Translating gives CASSGGTGGNTEASF.